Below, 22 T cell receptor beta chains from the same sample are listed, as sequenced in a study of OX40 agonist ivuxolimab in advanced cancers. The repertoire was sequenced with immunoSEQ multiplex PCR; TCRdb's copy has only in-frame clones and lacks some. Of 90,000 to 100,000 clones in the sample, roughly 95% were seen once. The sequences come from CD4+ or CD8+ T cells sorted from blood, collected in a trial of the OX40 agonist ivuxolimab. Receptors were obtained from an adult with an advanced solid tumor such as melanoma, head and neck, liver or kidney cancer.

CDR3 residues: CASSILGGKETQYF. The CDR3 DNA reads as TGTGCCAGTAGTATCTTGGGGGGAAAAGAGACCCAGTACTTC. V and J are TRBV19 and TRBJ2-5; D might be TRBD2 (6 bases). The CDR3 spans 14 residues. Germline V gene sequence: CDR1 LNHDA, CDR2 SQIVND (reference sequence). V gave up 3 bases and J gave up 3 bases, with 11 bases separating them.

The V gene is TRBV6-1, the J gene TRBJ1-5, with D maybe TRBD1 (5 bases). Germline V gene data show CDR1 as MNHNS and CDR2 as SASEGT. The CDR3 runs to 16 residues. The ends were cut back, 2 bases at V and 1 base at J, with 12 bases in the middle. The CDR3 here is CASSEPLGASNQPQHF. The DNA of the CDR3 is TGTGCCAGCAGTGAACCCCTAGGGGCGAGCAATCAGCCCCAGCATTTT.

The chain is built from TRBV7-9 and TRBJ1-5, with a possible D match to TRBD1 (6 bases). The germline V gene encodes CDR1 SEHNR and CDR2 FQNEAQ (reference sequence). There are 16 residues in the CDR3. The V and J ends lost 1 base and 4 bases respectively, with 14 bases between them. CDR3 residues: CASSLVTGNVNQPQHF. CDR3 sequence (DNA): TGTGCCAGCAGCTTAGTAACAGGGAATGTTAATCAGCCCCAGCATTTT.

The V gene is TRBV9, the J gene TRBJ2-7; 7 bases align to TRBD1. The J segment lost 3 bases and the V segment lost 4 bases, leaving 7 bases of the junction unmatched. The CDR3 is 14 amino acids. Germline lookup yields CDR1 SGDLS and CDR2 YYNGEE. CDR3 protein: CASSPRDSYYEQYF. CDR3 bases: TGTGCCAGCAGCCCACGGGACAGCTACTACGAGCAGTACTTC. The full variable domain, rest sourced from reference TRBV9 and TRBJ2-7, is DSGVTQTPKHLITATGQRVTLRCSPRSGDLSVYWYQQSLDQGLQFLIQYYNGEERAKGNILERFSAQQFPDLHSELNLSSLELGDSALYFCASSPRDSYYEQYFGPGTRLTVT.

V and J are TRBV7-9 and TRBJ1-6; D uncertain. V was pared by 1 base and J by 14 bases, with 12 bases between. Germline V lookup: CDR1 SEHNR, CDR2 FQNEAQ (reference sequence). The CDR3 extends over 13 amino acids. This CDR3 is CASSLVNTETLHF. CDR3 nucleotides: TGTGCCAGCAGCTTAGTAAACACGGAAACCCTCCACTTT.

CDR3 nucleotide sequence: TGTGCCAGTAGTATTTCCCAAGCGAGCTCCTACGAGCAGTACTTC. This translates into CASSISQASSYEQYF. The chain links TRBV19 to TRBJ2-7; D not certain. The CDR3 consists of 15 residues. The V gene's germline CDR1 is LNHDA and CDR2 SQIVND (reference sequence). V lost 3 bases and J 0 bases, leaving 12 bases between the germline ends.

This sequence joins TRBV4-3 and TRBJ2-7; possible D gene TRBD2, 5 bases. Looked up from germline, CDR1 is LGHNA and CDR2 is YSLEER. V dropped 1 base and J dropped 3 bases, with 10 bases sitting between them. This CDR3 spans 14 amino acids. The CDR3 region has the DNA TGCGCCAGCAGCCAAGTCCGGGATAACTACGAGCAGTACTTC. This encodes CASSQVRDNYEQYF.

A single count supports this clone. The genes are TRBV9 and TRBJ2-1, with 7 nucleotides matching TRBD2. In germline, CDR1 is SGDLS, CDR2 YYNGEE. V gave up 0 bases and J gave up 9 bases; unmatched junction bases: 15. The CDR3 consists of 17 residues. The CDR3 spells CASSVGLEWGGGGEQFF. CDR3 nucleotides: TGTGCCAGCAGCGTAGGGCTGGAATGGGGGGGAGGCGGTGAGCAGTTCTTC.

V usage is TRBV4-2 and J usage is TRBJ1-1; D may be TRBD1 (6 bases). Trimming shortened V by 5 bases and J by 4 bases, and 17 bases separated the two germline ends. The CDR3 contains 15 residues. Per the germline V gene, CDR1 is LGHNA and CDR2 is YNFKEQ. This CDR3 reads CASSDTGLGGTEAFF. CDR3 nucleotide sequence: TGTGCCAGCAGCGATACAGGGCTTGGGGGCACTGAAGCTTTCTTT.

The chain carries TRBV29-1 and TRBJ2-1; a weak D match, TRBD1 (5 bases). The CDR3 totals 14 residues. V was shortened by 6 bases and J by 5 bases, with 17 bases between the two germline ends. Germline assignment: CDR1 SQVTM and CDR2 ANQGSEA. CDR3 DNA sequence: TGCAGCGTCGGCAAAGTGGACAACAACAATGAGCAGTTCTTC. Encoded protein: CSVGKVDNNNEQFF.

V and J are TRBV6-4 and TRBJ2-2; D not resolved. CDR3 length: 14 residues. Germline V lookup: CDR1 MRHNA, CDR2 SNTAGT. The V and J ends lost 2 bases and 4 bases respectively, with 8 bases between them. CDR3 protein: CASSDVSGTGELFF. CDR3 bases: TGTGCCAGCAGTGACGTGTCGGGCACCGGGGAGCTGTTTTTT.

Here the CDR3 reads CAISESKSSIQEFF. CDR3 nucleotide sequence: TGTGCCATCAGTGAGTCTAAGTCTAGCATTCAAGAGTTCTTC. This chain uses TRBV10-3 with TRBJ2-1, with D possibly matching TRBD2 (5 bases). Germline-derived CDR1 and CDR2 are ENHRY and SYGVKD. The CDR3 has 14 residues. V lost 0 bases and J 14 bases, leaving 17 bases between the germline ends.

CDR3 protein: CASSQGGRGSYEQYF. The CDR3 DNA is TGCGCCAGCAGCCAAGGGGGGAGGGGGTCCTACGAGCAGTACTTC. The chain employs TRBV4-3 and TRBJ2-7, with D maybe TRBD2 (7 bases). Per the germline V gene, CDR1 is LGHNA and CDR2 is YSLEER. There are 15 residues in the CDR3. The V end was cut by 1 base, the J end by 1 base, with 11 bases between.

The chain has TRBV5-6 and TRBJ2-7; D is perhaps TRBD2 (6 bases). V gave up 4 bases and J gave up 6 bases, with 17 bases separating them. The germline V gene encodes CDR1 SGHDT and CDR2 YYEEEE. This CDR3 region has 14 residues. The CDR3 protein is CASSEALSGSEQYF. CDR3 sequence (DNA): TGTGCCAGCAGCGAGGCCCTTAGCGGCTCCGAGCAGTACTTC.

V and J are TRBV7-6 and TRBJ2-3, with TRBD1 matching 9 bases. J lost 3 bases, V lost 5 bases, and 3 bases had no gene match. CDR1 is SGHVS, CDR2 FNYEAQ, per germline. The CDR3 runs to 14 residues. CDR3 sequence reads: CASSPGQGTDTQYF. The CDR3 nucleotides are TGTGCCAGCAGCCCAGGACAGGGGACAGATACGCAGTATTTT.

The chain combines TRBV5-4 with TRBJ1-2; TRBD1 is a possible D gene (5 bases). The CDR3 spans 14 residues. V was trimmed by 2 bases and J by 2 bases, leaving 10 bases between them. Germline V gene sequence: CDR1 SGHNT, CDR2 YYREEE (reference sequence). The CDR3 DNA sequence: TGTGCCAGCAGCTTCCAGACAGCCAACTATGGCTACACCTTC. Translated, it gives CASSFQTANYGYTF.

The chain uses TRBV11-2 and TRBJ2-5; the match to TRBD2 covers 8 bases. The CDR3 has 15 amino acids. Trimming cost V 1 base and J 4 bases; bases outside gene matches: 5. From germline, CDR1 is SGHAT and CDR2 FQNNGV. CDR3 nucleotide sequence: TGTGCCAGCAGCTTAGGTCTAGCGGGTGGAGAGACCCAGTACTTC. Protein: CASSLGLAGGETQYF.

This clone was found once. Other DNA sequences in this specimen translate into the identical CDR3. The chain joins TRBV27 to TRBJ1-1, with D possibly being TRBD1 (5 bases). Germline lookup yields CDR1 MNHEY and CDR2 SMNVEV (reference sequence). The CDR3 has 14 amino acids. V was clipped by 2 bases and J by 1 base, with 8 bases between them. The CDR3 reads CASSLLGGNTEAFF. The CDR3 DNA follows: TGTGCCAGCAGTTTACTCGGGGGGAACACTGAAGCTTTCTTT.

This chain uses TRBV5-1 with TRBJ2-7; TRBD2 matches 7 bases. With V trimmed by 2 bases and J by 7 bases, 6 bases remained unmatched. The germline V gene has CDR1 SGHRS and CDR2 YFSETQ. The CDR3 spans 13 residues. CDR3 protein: CASSLDYGGEQYF. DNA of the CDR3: TGCGCCAGCAGCTTAGACTACGGGGGGGAGCAGTACTTC.

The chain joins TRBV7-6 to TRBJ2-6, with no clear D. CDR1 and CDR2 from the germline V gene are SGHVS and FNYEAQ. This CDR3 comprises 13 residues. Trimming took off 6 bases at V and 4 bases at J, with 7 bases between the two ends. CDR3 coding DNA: TGTGCCAGCAGTATACCCGGGGCCAACGTCCTGACTTTC. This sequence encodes CASSIPGANVLTF.

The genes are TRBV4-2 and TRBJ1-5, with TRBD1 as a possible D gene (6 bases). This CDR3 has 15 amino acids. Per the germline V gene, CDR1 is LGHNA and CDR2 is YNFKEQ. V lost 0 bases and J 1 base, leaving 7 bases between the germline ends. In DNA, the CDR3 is TGTGCCAGCAGCCAAGAAAGGGGGAGCAATCAGCCCCAGCATTTT. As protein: CASSQERGSNQPQHF.

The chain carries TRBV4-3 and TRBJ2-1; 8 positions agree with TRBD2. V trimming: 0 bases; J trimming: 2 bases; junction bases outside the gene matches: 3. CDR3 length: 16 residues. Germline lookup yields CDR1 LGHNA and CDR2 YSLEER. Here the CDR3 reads CASSQETGRAYNEQFF. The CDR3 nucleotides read TGCGCCAGCAGCCAAGAAACCGGGAGGGCCTACAATGAGCAGTTCTTC.